These 32 T cell receptor beta chains share one sample of origin, sequenced in a study of blood T cell repertoires in COVID-19. Generated by immunoSEQ multiplex PCR, the TCRdb table keeps only in-frame clones and is missing some. The sample holds under 250,000 clones, about four fifths seen once. Sequenced: peripheral blood. The receptors stem from a man aged 45 to 65 with active or convalescent COVID-19.

V usage is TRBV4-3 and J usage is TRBJ2-1; 14 bases are a match to TRBD2. Trimming removed 1 base from V and 2 bases from J; junction bases left unmatched: 7. Germline V gives CDR1 LGHNA, CDR2 YSLEER. This CDR3 is built from 19 residues. CDR3 DNA: TGCGCCAGCAGCCAAGGAGCGACTAGCGGGGGGGCCACCTACAATGAGCAGTTCTTC. Translation gives CASSQGATSGGATYNEQFF.

This sequence joins TRBV15 and TRBJ2-7, with TRBD1 matching 11 bases. CDR1 LNHNV and CDR2 YYDKDF come from the germline V gene (reference sequence). The CDR3 is made up of 15 amino acids. Trimming removed 1 base from V and 2 bases from J; junction bases left unmatched: 1. Here the CDR3 reads CATSRGTGGAYEQYF. The CDR3 DNA reads as TGTGCCACCAGCAGAGGGACAGGGGGCGCCTACGAGCAGTACTTC.

This clone was observed once. The chain has TRBV25-1 and TRBJ2-3; D not resolved. The germline CDR1 and CDR2 sequences are MGHDK and SYGVNS. V dropped 0 bases and J dropped 5 bases, with 12 bases sitting between them. The CDR3 loop spans 15 amino acids. The CDR3, as DNA: TGTGCCAGCAGTGAATATATAGGCGGTAAAGATACGCAGTATTTT. Residues: CASSEYIGGKDTQYF.

J is TRBJ2-3 and V is TRBV28; possible D gene TRBD2, 7 bases. The germline CDR1 and CDR2 sequences are MDHEN and SYDVKM. V lost 3 bases and J 5 bases, leaving 12 bases between the germline ends. The CDR3 sequence is 14 residues long. The CDR3 loop reads CASSLGGRGDTQYF. For the CDR3, the DNA is TGTGCCAGCAGTTTGGGGGGGCGAGGAGATACGCAGTATTTT.

The CDR3 loop is CASSPRGRDNSPLHF. For the CDR3, the DNA is TGTGCCAGCTCACCACGAGGTCGGGATAATTCACCCCTCCACTTT. The chain is built from TRBV18 and TRBJ1-6, with D hard to call. Germline lookup yields CDR1 KGHSH and CDR2 LQKENI. This CDR3 comprises 15 residues. The V gene lost 1 base and the J gene lost 5 bases, with 9 bases spanning the gap.

The rearrangement uses TRBV5-1 and TRBJ2-2, with 9 bases identical to TRBD1. V was pared by 0 bases and J by 4 bases, with 4 bases of the junction left unmatched. In germline, CDR1 is SGHRS, CDR2 YFSETQ. The CDR3 contains 16 residues. In DNA, the CDR3 is TGCGCCAGCAGCTTGGGGACAGGGGTTTTCACCGGGGAGCTGTTTTTT. Its protein product is CASSLGTGVFTGELFF.

The chain recombines TRBV7-8 with TRBJ1-5; D is unclear. Trimming shortened V by 0 bases and J by 6 bases, and 12 bases separated the two germline ends. This CDR3 region has 15 residues. Looked up from germline, CDR1 is SGHVS and CDR2 is FQNEAQ. The CDR3 DNA reads as TGTGCCAGCAGCTTAGCTGGCAGTGCTAGTCAGCCCCAGCATTTT. Amino acids: CASSLAGSASQPQHF. The full variable domain, in which reference TRBV7-8 and TRBJ1-5 provide the parts outside the CDR3, is GAGVSQSPRYKVAKRGQDVALRCDPISGHVSLFWYQQALGQGPEFLTYFQNEAQLDKSGLPSDRFFAERPEGSVSTLKIQRTQQEDSAVYLCASSLAGSASQPQHFGDGTRLSIL.

The J gene is TRBJ1-2, the V gene TRBV30, with a weak D call TRBD1 (5 bases). Trimming stripped 5 bases from V and 5 bases from J, with 18 bases between. Germline V gives CDR1 GTSNPN, CDR2 SVGIG (reference sequence). The CDR3 contains 14 residues. CDR3 DNA sequence: TGTGCCTGGCTTCCCCAGGGAATTGAATATGGCTACACCTTC. Its translation: CAWLPQGIEYGYTF.

The V gene is TRBV9, the J gene TRBJ2-7, with TRBD2 identical over 7 bases. Germline V gene data show CDR1 as SGDLS and CDR2 as YYNGEE. V trimming: 0 bases; J trimming: 7 bases; junction bases outside the gene matches: 10. The CDR3 totals 15 residues. The CDR3 spells CASSVESGAPGEQYF. DNA of the CDR3: TGTGCCAGCAGCGTAGAGAGCGGGGCCCCAGGGGAGCAGTACTTC.

The genes are TRBV14 and TRBJ2-7; 10 bases match TRBD1. V shed 4 bases, J shed 4 bases, and the junction held 4 bases outside the gene matches. Germline-derived CDR1 and CDR2 are SGHDN and FVKESK. This CDR3 has 14 amino acids. This CDR3 is CASSLGTGVYEQYF. Written as DNA, the CDR3 is TGTGCCAGCAGCCTCGGGACAGGGGTATACGAGCAGTACTTC.

This clone was observed a few times. The chain recombines TRBV9 with TRBJ2-2; D perhaps matches TRBD1 (5 bases). Germline assignment: CDR1 SGDLS and CDR2 YYNGEE. V was clipped by 0 bases and J by 1 base, with 10 bases between them. The CDR3 sequence is 16 residues long. This CDR3 reads CASSVATVRNTGELFF. CDR3 DNA sequence: TGTGCCAGCAGCGTAGCGACAGTAAGGAACACCGGGGAGCTGTTTTTT.

Concerning this clone itself: The junction does not match germline at one end; this may be a read error. V is TRBV19 and J is TRBJ1-2; D not resolved. CDR3 length: 13 residues. Germline V gives CDR1 LNHDA, CDR2 SQIVND (reference sequence). CDR3 in DNA: TGTGCCTGTAGAAAACAACAGAACTATGGCTACACCTTC. Its protein is CACRKQQNYGYTF.

The rearrangement uses TRBV6-5 and TRBJ2-3, with D possibly TRBD1 on 6 matching bases. Trimming cost V 5 bases and J 3 bases, with 12 bases left between them. The CDR3 has 14 amino acids. CDR1 and CDR2 (germline): MNHEY, SVGAGI. This chain's CDR3 is CASSQQGYTDTQYF. The DNA for the CDR3 is TGTGCCAGCAGTCAACAGGGATATACAGATACGCAGTATTTT.

This clone showed up just a few times. This chain connects TRBV11-2 to TRBJ1-5, with D possibly matching TRBD1 (6 bases). CDR3 length: 15 amino acids. V gave up 1 base and J gave up 7 bases, with 14 bases separating them. CDR1 SGHAT and CDR2 FQNNGV come from the germline V gene. CDR3 in DNA: TGTGCCAGCAGCTTAGGTTCCAGGGGAGACCAGCCCCAGCATTTT. Residues: CASSLGSRGDQPQHF.

The J gene is TRBJ2-4, the V gene TRBV6-4; TRBD2 is a possible D gene (6 bases). Germline-derived CDR1 and CDR2 are MRHNA and SNTAGT. Deletions cut 4 bases from V and 0 bases from J, with 19 bases between. The CDR3 runs to 18 residues. The CDR3 sequence is CASSAAGRTLGAKNIQYF. DNA for the CDR3: TGTGCCAGCAGTGCCGCGGGACGAACCTTAGGAGCCAAAAACATTCAGTACTTC.

V and J are TRBV11-2 and TRBJ1-3, with D perhaps TRBD1 (6 bases). Germline assignment: CDR1 SGHAT and CDR2 FQNNGV. V lost 5 bases to trimming and J lost 0 bases, with 14 bases between them. CDR3 length: 16 amino acids. The CDR3: CASSPRQVDSGNTIYF. CDR3 in DNA: TGTGCCAGCAGCCCAAGACAGGTGGACTCTGGAAACACCATATATTTT.

The genes are TRBV18 and TRBJ2-6; 15 positions match TRBD2. This CDR3 has 16 residues. The V gene's germline CDR1 is KGHSH and CDR2 LQKENI. Germline trimming cut 3 bases from V and 9 bases from J; bases unmatched to any gene: 3. The CDR3 DNA is TGTGCCAGCTCACCGGGGACTAGCGGGGGGCACAACGTCCTGACTTTC. As protein: CASSPGTSGGHNVLTF.

In its sample, this clone was seen once. This chain uses TRBV10-3 with TRBJ1-5, with 11 bases lining up with TRBD1. The CDR3 is 15 residues long. V trimming: 2 bases; J trimming: 6 bases; junction bases outside the gene matches: 3. CDR1 and CDR2 (germline): ENHRY, SYGVKD. The CDR3, as DNA: TGTGCCATCAGTGAGGGGACAGGGGGTGGTCAGCCCCAGCATTTT. This codes for CAISEGTGGGQPQHF.

The chain combines TRBV6-2 or TRBV6-3 with TRBJ2-7, with no clear D. The V and J ends lost 0 bases and 0 bases respectively, with 18 bases between them. Germline V CDR1 and CDR2: MNHEY, SVGEGT. The CDR3 is made up of 18 amino acids. Here the CDR3 reads CASSYSSKSQRSSYEQYF. Here the CDR3 DNA reads TGTGCCAGCAGTTACTCGAGTAAATCACAGAGAAGCTCCTACGAGCAGTACTTC.

This clone was seen a single time. The chain uses TRBV6-5 and TRBJ1-2; D gene ambiguous. There are 14 residues in the CDR3. The ends were cut back, 6 bases at V and 0 bases at J, with 11 bases in the middle. Germline V gives CDR1 MNHEY, CDR2 SVGAGI. CDR3 sequence (DNA): TGTGCCAGCAGCGCCAGCGGAGCTAACTATGGCTACACCTTC. It encodes CASSASGANYGYTF.

CDR3 sequence: CASSSLWDTGSPLHF. Here the CDR3 DNA reads TGTGCCAGCAGCTCACTTTGGGACACCGGTTCACCCCTCCACTTT. The gene calls are TRBV7-2 and TRBJ1-6; D is possibly TRBD1 (6 bases). This CDR3 is 15 amino acids long. With 4 bases removed from V and 9 bases from J, the gap between germline ends came to 16 bases. Germline CDR1 reads SGHTA; CDR2 reads FQGNSA.

Concerning this clone itself: This same CDR3 is encoded by further DNA sequences in the sample. This chain uses TRBV30 with TRBJ1-2; TRBD1 is a possible D gene (5 bases). V was trimmed by 6 bases and J by 8 bases, leaving 13 bases between them. This CDR3 has 11 residues. CDR1 is GTSNPN and CDR2 is SVGIG in the germline V gene (reference sequence). CDR3 loop: CACQGGYGYTF. CDR3 coding DNA: TGTGCCTGCCAGGGAGGGTACGGCTACACCTTC.

This chain joins TRBV11-3 and TRBJ2-7; maybe TRBD1 (5 bases). This CDR3 is 14 amino acids long. Per germline, CDR1 SGHNT and CDR2 YENEEA. Trimming pared 5 bases from V and 3 bases from J, leaving 14 bases between. This CDR3 is CASSPSRTNYEQYF. As DNA, the CDR3 is TGTGCCAGCAGCCCTTCAAGGACAAACTACGAGCAGTACTTC.

The rearrangement joins TRBV12-3 or TRBV12-4 to TRBJ1-1, with D perhaps matching TRBD1 (6 bases). The CDR3 spans 13 residues. Trimming removed 6 bases at V and 1 base at J, with 9 bases between. CDR3 in DNA: TGTGCCAGCAGACCGGGACAGAACACTGAAGCTTTCTTT. It is translated as CASRPGQNTEAFF.

V is TRBV6-1 and J is TRBJ2-2, with a weak D call TRBD1 (6 bases). This CDR3 spans 15 amino acids. With 1 base removed from V and 3 bases from J, the gap between germline ends came to 9 bases. In germline, CDR1 is MNHNS, CDR2 SASEGT. The CDR3 coding sequence is TGTGCCAGCAGTGAAGAACCAGGGGACACCGGGGAGCTGTTTTTT. Its translation: CASSEEPGDTGELFF.

This chain links TRBV7-3 with TRBJ1-6; D gene ambiguous. Trimming shortened V by 0 bases and J by 5 bases, and 5 bases separated the two germline ends. The CDR3 runs 14 residues. Germline CDR1 reads SGHTA; CDR2 reads FQGTGA. The chain's CDR3 is CASSLTPDNSPLHF. The CDR3 DNA reads as TGTGCCAGCAGCTTAACGCCAGATAATTCACCCCTCCACTTT.

V and J are TRBV30 and TRBJ1-2; TRBD1 aligns across 7 bases. CDR1 and CDR2 from the germline V gene are GTSNPN and SVGIG (reference sequence). V lost 7 bases to trimming and J lost 8 bases; unmatched junction nucleotides: 10. The CDR3 has 12 amino acids. The CDR3 loop is CASGEGAGGYTF. In nucleotides, the CDR3 is TGTGCCTCGGGCGAGGGGGCAGGAGGCTACACCTTC.

The gene calls are TRBV7-9 and TRBJ2-5; D ambiguous. The V gene's germline CDR1 is SEHNR and CDR2 FQNEAQ (reference sequence). Trimming stripped 5 bases from V and 5 bases from J, with 15 bases between. This CDR3 is 14 amino acids long. The CDR3 nucleotides read TGTGCCAGCAGCCCCCCAGCGTCCGGGGAGACCCAGTACTTC. Translation: CASSPPASGETQYF.

V usage is TRBV5-1 and J usage is TRBJ2-5, with 11 positions matching TRBD1. The CDR3 extends over 16 amino acids. Trimming took 4 bases from V and 0 from J; bases not matched to a gene: 5. Germline V gene data show CDR1 as SGHRS and CDR2 as YFSETQ. CDR3 residues: CASSGGTGGYQETQYF. As DNA, the CDR3 is TGCGCCAGCAGCGGAGGGACAGGGGGGTACCAAGAGACCCAGTACTTC.

This clone appeared a few times. The rearrangement links TRBV2 to TRBJ2-7; 7 nucleotides agree with TRBD1. Germline V gives CDR1 SNHLY, CDR2 FYNNEI. Losses at the gene ends were 5 bases for V and 2 bases for J; bases not matched to a gene: 9. This CDR3 has 15 residues. CDR3 amino acids: CASSPRTGTTYEQYF. The CDR3 DNA sequence: TGTGCCAGCAGTCCTAGGACAGGAACCACCTACGAGCAGTACTTC.

The chain is built from TRBV18 and TRBJ1-2, with D maybe TRBD1 (6 bases). CDR3 length: 15 amino acids. The germline gives CDR1 KGHSH, CDR2 LQKENI. Trimming left V 2 bases short and J 4 bases short, with 14 bases between. CDR3 DNA sequence: TGTGCCAGCTCACCAGATGGGGGCGTTGGCTATGGCTACACCTTC. It is translated as CASSPDGGVGYGYTF.

The rearrangement links TRBV5-5 to TRBJ1-2, with TRBD1 matching over 7 bases. The CDR3 extends over 18 amino acids. V was pared by 5 bases and J by 0 bases, with 16 bases of the junction left unmatched. Looked up from germline, CDR1 is SGHKS and CDR2 is YYEKEE (reference sequence). In DNA, the CDR3 is TGTGCCAGCAGAAGCGTTGTCCAGACAGGGCCTTCTAACTATGGCTACACCTTC. It codes for CASRSVVQTGPSNYGYTF.